This T cell receptor beta chain was sequenced during a study of blood T cell repertoires in COVID-19. Germline V CDR1 and CDR2: KGHDR, SFDVKD. CDR3 length: 15 amino acids. The J segment lost 8 bases and the V segment lost 7 bases, leaving 5 bases of the junction unmatched. Method: immunoSEQ multiplex PCR; TCRdb's copy keeps in-frame clones and lacks some. The repertoire consists of a few hundred thousand clones, with 80% to 90% occurring once and the leading ten covering less than 2.5%. Input material: PBMCs or T cells enriched from blood (not recorded which). The chain employs TRBV24-1 and TRBJ2-2; 14 positions match TRBD2. The TCR was taken from a woman aged 18-35 years who had recovered from COVID-19. Here the CDR3 DNA reads TGTGCCACCAGAGGGGGACTAGCGGGGGAAGGGGAGCTGTTTTTT. It is translated as CATRGGLAGEGELFF.